The sequence of this T cell receptor beta chain was determined in a study of vaccination and CD4 T cells after COVID-19. Background on the study: The convalescents comprised six males and four females, two of them Hispanic.

At the Johns Hopkins FTIC core, DNA taken from cultured CD4+ T cells was sequenced by way of the Oncomine TCR Beta short-read assay. TCRdb reprocessed the PCR reads with MiXCR, giving one entry per CDR3 protein. The sample carries over 8,500 distinct CDR3 sequences, around 59% recorded once. Treatment in this sample: approximately nine-day PBMC culture with coronavirus spike peptide pools or control peptides (ViraFEST assay). This clonotype is deemed medium-sized (0.01 to 0.1%). What it recognizes is unknown. Trimming took off 11 bases at V and 2 bases at J, with 13 bases between the two ends. The germline CDR1 and CDR2 sequences are ENHRY and SYGVKD. This CDR3 contains 12 residues.

This TCR came from a human donor who had recovered from COVID-19. V and J are TRBV10-3 and TRBJ2-7, with D tentatively TRBD1 (5 bases). Material: CD4+ T cells from blood, cultured in vitro. CDR3 DNA: TGTGCCTCCAGGGAAACAGCCTACGAGCAGTACTTC. Translating it yields CASRETAYEQYF.